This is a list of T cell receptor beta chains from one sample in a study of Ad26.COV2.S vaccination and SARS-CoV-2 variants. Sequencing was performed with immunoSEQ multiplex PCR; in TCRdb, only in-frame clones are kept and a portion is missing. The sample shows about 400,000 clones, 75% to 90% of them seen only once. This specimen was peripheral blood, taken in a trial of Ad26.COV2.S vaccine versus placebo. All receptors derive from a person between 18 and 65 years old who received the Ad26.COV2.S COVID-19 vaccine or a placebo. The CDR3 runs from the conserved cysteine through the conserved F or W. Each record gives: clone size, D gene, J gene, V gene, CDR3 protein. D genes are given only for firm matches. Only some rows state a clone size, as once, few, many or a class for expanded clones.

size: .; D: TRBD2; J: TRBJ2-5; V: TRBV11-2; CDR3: CASRGGWASGRQQETQYF
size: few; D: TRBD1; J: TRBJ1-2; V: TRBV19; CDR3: CASRQGPFYGYTF
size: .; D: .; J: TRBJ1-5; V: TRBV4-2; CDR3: CASSQEARGDQPQHF
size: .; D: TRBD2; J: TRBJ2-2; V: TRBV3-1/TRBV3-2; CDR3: CASSPRTSRNTGELFF
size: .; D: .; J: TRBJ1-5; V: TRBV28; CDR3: CASSFGGQQPQHF
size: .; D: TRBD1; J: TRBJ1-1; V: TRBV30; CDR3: CAWDDRDRMNTEAFF
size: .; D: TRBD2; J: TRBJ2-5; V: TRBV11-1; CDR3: CASSSGLAGNQETQYF
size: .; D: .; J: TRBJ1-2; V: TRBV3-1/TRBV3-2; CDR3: CASSQGVGYGYTF
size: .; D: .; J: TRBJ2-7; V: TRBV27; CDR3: CASSLRAGPSYEQYF
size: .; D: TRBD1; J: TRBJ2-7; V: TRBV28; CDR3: CASRSGQGLYEQYF
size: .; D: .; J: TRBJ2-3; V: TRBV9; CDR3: CASSVDIAHTQYF
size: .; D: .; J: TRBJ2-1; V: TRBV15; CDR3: CATSRDLASGNEQFF
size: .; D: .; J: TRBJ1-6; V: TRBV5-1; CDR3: CASSPRGDHNSPLHF
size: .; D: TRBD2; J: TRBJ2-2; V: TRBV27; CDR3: CASSFSAGGSTGELFF
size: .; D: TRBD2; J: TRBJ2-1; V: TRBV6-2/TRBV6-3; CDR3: CASSYSMREVRDEQFF
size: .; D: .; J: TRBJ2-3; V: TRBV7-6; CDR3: CASSLAAGTKLGDTQYF
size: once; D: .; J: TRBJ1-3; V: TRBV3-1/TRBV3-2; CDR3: CASSPSTQGMTIYF
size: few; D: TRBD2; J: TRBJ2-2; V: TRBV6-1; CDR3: CASSGPDGSGRAGGELFF
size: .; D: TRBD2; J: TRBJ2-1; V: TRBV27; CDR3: CASSLSGTYNEQFF
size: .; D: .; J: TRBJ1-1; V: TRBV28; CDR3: CASSLFRVPMNTEAFF
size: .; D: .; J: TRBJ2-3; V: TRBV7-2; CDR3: CASSPTLDTQYF
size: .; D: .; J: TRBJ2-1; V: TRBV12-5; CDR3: CASTPPQLVPNNEQFF
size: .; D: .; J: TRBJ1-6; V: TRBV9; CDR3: CASSPRPEGTSGSPLHF
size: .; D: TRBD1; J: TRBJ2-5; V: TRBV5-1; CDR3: CASSFGTGGETQYF
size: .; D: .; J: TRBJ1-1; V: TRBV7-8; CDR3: CASSLWIWEGRNTEAFF
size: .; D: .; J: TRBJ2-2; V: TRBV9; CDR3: CATNPGVGNTGELFF
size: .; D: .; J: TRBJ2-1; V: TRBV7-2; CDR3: CASSITPEQFF
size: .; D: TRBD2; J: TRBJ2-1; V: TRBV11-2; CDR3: CASSWGGSGRWGEQFF
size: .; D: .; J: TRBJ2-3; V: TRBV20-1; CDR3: CSAGRPDTQYF
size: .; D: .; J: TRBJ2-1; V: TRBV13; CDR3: CASSLREPYNEQFF
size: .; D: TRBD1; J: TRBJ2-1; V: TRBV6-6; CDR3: CASTYDRGDEQFF
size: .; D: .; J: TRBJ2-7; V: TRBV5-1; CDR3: CASSPGDHSYEQYF
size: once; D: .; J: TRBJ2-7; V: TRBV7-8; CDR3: CASSLVDGYYEQYF
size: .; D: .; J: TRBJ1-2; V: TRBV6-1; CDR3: CASSERQLLGYGYTF
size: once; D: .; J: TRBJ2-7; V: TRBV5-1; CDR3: CASSLDISYEQYF
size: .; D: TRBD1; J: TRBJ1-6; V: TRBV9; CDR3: CASSGGQYDSPLHF
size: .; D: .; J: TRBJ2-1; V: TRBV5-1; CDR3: CASSLFHRSSYNEQFF